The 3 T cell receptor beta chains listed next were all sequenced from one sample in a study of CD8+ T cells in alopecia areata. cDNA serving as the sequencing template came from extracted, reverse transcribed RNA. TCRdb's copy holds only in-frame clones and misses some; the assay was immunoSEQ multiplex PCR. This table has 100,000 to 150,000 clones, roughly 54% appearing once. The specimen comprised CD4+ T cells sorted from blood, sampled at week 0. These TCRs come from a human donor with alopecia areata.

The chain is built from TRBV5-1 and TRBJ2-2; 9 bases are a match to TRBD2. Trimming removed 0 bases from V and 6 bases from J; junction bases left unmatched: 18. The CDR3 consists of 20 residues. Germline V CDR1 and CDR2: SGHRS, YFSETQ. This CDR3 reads CASSLAGTSVLAGIPGELFF. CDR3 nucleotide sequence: TGCGCCAGCAGCTTGGCCGGGACATCGGTCCTAGCGGGAATTCCCGGGGAGCTGTTTTTT.

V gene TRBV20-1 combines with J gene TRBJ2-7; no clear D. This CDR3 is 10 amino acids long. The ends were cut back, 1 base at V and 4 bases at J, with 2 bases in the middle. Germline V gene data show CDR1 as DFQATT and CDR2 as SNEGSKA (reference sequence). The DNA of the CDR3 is TGCAGTGCTAGAGTATACGAGCAGTACTTC. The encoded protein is CSARVYEQYF.

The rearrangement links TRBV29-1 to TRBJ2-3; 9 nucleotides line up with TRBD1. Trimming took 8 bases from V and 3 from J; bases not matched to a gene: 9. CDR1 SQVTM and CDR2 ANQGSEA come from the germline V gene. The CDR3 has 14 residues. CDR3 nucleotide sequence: TGCAGCTCAGAGGGGGGACAGGGTACAGATACGCAGTATTTT. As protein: CSSEGGQGTDTQYF.